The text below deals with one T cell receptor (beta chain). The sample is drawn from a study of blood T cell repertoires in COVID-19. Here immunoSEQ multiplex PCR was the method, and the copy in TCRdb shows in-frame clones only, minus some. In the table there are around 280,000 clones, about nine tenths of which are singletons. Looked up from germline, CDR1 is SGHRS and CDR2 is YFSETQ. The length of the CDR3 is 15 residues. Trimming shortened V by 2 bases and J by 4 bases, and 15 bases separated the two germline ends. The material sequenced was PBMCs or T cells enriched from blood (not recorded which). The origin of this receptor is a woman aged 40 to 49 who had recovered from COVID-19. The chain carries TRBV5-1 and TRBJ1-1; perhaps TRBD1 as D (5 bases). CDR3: CASSLTKQGRTEAFF. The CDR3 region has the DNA TGCGCCAGCAGCTTAACTAAGCAGGGTCGCACTGAAGCTTTCTTT. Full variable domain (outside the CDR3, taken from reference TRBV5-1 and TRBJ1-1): KAGVTQTPRYLIKTRGQQVTLSCSPISGHRSVSWYQQTPGQGLQFLFEYFSETQRNKGNFPGRFSGRQFSNSRSEMNVSTLELGDSALYLCASSLTKQGRTEAFFGQGTRLTVV.